This T cell receptor (beta chain) was observed in a study of blood T cell repertoires in COVID-19. Turning to the study itself: The samples span acute and convalescent COVID-19 from the United States, Italy and Spain. The cDNA or gDNA used as material had been derived from T cells, B-cell-depleted T cells, or PBMCs.

Seattle researchers signed up patients amid active infection and tracked them longitudinally. Trimming took 0 bases from V and 5 from J, leaving 11 bases between them. From germline, CDR1 is MNHEY and CDR2 SMNVEV (reference sequence). This CDR3 spans 14 amino acids. Source study methods: Amplification of reference gene primers provided the estimated nucleated cell counts. The assay was immunoSEQ multiplex PCR, and TCRdb's table has in-frame clones only and misses some. V, J and clone size were drawn from that table, and D and trimming were deduced from the DNA. The sample yields some 290,000 clones, around nine tenths seen once.

This chain joins TRBV27 and TRBJ2-7; TRBD1 might be the D (6 bases). The source is a woman between 25 and 40 years old with COVID-19, enrolled during active disease. The sample consisted of peripheral blood. CDR3 protein: CASSLSGRGHEQYF. The CDR3 region has the DNA TGTGCCAGCAGTTTATCGGGCAGGGGCCACGAGCAGTACTTC.